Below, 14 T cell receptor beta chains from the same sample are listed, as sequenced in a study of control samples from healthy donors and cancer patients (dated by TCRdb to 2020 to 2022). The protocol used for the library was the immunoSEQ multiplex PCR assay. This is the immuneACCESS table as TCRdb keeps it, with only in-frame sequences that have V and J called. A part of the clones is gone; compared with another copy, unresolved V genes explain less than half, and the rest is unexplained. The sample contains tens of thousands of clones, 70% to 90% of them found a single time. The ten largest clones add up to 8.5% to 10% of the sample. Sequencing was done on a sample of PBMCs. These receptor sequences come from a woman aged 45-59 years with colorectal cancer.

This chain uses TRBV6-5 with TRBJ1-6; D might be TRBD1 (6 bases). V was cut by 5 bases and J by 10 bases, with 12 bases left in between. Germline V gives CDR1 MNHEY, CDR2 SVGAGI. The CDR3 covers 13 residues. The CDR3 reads CASSRWTDSPLHF. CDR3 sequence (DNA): TGTGCCAGCAGTAGATGGACAGACTCACCCCTCCACTTT.

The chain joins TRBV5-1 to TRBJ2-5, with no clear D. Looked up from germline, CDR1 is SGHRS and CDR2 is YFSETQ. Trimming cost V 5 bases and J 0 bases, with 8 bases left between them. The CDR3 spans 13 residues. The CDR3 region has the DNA TGCGCCAGCAGTATGGGTCACCAAGAGACCCAGTACTTC. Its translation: CASSMGHQETQYF.

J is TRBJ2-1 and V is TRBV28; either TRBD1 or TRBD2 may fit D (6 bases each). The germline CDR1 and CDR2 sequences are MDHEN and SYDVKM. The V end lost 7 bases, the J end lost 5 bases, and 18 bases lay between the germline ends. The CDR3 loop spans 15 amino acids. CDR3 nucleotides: TGTGCCAGCAACAGATGGGGGGCGGTAAACAATGAGCAGTTCTTC. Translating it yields CASNRWGAVNNEQFF.

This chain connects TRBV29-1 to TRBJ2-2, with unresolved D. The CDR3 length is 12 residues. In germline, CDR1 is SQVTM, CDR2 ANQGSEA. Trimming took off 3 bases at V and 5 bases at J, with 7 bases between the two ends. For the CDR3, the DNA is TGCAGCGTTGATGGGGATACCGGGGAGCTGTTTTTT. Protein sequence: CSVDGDTGELFF.

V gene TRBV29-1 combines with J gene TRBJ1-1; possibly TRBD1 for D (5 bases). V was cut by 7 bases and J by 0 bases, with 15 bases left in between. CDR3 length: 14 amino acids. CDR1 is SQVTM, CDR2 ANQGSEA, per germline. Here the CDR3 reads CSASPGTVNTEAFF. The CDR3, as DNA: TGCAGCGCCTCTCCGGGGACGGTGAACACTGAAGCTTTCTTT.

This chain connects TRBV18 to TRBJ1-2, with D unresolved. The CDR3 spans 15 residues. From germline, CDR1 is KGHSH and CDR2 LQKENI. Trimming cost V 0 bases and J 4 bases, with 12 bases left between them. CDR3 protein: CASSPPLASGYGYTF. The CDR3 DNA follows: TGTGCCAGCTCACCACCGCTTGCGAGTGGCTATGGCTACACCTTC.

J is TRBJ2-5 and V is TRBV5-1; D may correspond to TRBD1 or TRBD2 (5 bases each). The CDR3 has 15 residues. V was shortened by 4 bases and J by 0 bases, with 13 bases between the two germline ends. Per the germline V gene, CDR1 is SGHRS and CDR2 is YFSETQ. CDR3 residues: CASSRDVGYQETQYF. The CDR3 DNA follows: TGCGCCAGCAGCCGGGACGTGGGGTACCAAGAGACCCAGTACTTC.

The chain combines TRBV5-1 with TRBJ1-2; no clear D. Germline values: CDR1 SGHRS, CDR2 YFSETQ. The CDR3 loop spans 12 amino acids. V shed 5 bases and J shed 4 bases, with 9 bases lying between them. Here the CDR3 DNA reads TGCGCCAGCAGTAAGGAATCCTATGGCTACACCTTC. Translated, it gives CASSKESYGYTF.

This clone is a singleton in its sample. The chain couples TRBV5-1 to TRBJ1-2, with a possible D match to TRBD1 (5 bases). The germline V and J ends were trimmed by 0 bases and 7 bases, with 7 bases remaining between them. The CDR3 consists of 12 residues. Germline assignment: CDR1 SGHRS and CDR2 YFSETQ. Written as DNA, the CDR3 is TGCGCCAGCAGCTTGGAAGGGGCTGGCTACACCTTC. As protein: CASSLEGAGYTF.

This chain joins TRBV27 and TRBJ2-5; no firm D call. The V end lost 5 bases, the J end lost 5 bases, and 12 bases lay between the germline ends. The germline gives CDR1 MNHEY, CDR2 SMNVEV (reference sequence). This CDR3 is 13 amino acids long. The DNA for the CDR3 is TGTGCCAGCAGTCTTCTTCCCCGGGAGACCCAGTACTTC. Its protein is CASSLLPRETQYF.

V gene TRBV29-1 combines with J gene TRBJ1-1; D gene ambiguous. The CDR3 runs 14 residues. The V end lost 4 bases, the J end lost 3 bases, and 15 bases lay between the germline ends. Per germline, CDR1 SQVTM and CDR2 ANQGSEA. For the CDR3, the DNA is TGCAGCGTTGGCCTGGCATTCCCGGACACTGAAGCTTTCTTT. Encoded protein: CSVGLAFPDTEAFF. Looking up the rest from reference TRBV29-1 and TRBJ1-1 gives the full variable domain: SAVISQKPSRDICQRGTSLTIQCQVDSQVTMMFWYRQQPGQSLTLIATANQGSEATYESGFVIDKFPISRPNLTFSTLTVSNMSPEDSSIYLCSVGLAFPDTEAFFGQGTRLTVV.

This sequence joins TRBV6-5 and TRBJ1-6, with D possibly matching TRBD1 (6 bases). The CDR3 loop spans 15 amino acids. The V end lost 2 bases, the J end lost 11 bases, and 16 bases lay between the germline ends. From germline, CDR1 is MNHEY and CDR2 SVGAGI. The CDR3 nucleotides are TGTGCCAGCAGTTACGGACGGCAGGGGTCTGCACCCCTCCACTTT. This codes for CASSYGRQGSAPLHF.

CDR3 residues: CATQAQEGNTIYF. The CDR3 nucleotides are TGTGCCACCCAAGCACAGGAGGGAAACACCATATATTTT. This rearrangement joins TRBV24-1 to TRBJ1-3; the D gene is possibly TRBD1 (5 bases). Germline loops: CDR1 KGHDR, CDR2 SFDVKD. V lost 9 bases and J 4 bases, leaving 12 bases between the germline ends. This CDR3 spans 13 amino acids.

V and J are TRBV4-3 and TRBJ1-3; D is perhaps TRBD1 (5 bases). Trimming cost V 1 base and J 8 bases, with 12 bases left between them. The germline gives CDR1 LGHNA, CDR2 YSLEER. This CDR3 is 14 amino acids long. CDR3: CASSQVDGGDTIYF. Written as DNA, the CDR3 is TGCGCCAGCAGCCAAGTTGATGGGGGGGACACCATATATTTT.